A single sample is the source of the 8 T cell receptor beta chains below, sequenced in a study of shared clonotypes between healthy human individuals. Some clones are missing from TCRdb's copy, which holds only in-frame ones; the method was immunoSEQ multiplex PCR. The sample consists of more than 550,000 clones, around 90% of them appearing once. Input material: memory CD8+ T cells from PBMCs. Subset in this sample: CD45RO+ cells pooled with CCR7-negative TemRA cells. The receptor set was obtained from a man in his late teens or twenties in good health. Some clones in this sample may be carry-over from other donors' samples.

The chain has TRBV28 and TRBJ1-5; D gene unclear. The CDR3 covers 14 residues. Per the germline V gene, CDR1 is MDHEN and CDR2 is SYDVKM. Trimming cost V 4 bases and J 0 bases, with 7 bases left between them. CDR3 amino acids: CASSWEYSNQPQHF. The CDR3 nucleotides are TGTGCCAGCAGTTGGGAGTATAGCAATCAGCCCCAGCATTTT.

The V call is TRBV4-3, the J call TRBJ2-7; TRBD2 aligns across 9 bases. CDR3 length: 17 residues. CDR1 is LGHNA and CDR2 is YSLEER in the germline V gene. The V and J ends lost 0 bases and 6 bases, in that order; junction bases with no gene match: 12. The CDR3 coding sequence is TGCGCCAGCAGCCAAGATTCGGCGGGAGGGCCCGCCGTCGAGCAGTACTTC. Protein product: CASSQDSAGGPAVEQYF.

This chain uses TRBV6-6 with TRBJ2-1; D may match TRBD1 or TRBD2 (6 bases each). The CDR3 runs to 16 residues. Per germline, CDR1 MNHNY and CDR2 SVGAGI (reference sequence). V lost 5 bases, J lost 8 bases, and 22 bases lay in between. This CDR3 reads CASSPLGGSGGDEQFF. The CDR3 region has the DNA TGTGCCAGCAGTCCCCTTGGGGGCAGCGGCGGGGATGAGCAGTTCTTC.

This sequence joins TRBV14 and TRBJ1-2; D unresolved. The germline CDR1 and CDR2 sequences are SGHDN and FVKESK. Trimming removed 4 bases from V and 6 bases from J, with 12 bases in between. The CDR3 extends over 13 amino acids. This chain's CDR3 is CASSPRMKDGYTF. In nucleotides, the CDR3 is TGTGCCAGCAGCCCAAGAATGAAGGATGGCTACACCTTC. Looking up the rest from reference TRBV14 and TRBJ1-2 gives the full variable domain: EAGVTQFPSHSVIEKGQTVTLRCDPISGHDNLYWYRRVMGKEIKFLLHFVKESKQDESGMPNNRFLAERTGGTYSTLKVQPAELEDSGVYFCASSPRMKDGYTFGSGTRLTVV.

This clone was detected once. The chain links TRBV7-9 to TRBJ2-7, with a possible D match to TRBD1 (6 bases). Per the germline V gene, CDR1 is SEHNR and CDR2 is FQNEAQ (reference sequence). Trimming took 2 bases from V and 6 from J, leaving 20 bases between them. There are 16 residues in the CDR3. CDR3 nucleotide sequence: TGTGCCAGCAGCTTACAGGGAGCCAGGGGAATGTTCGAGCAGTACTTC. Translation gives CASSLQGARGMFEQYF.

This chain links TRBV9 with TRBJ2-3; no reliable D call. Trimming shortened V by 3 bases and J by 0 bases, and 8 bases separated the two germline ends. The CDR3 runs 14 residues. Germline V gene data show CDR1 as SGDLS and CDR2 as YYNGEE. The CDR3 protein is CASSGGTSTDTQYF. The CDR3 region has the DNA TGTGCCAGCAGCGGCGGAACAAGCACAGATACGCAGTATTTT.

V is TRBV7-2 and J is TRBJ2-1; 7 nucleotides match TRBD2. The germline V gene encodes CDR1 SGHTA and CDR2 FQGNSA. The CDR3 contains 13 residues. Unmatched junction bases numbered 4, after V lost 5 bases and J lost 6 bases. CDR3 in amino acids: CASSRTRLNEQFF. The CDR3 DNA reads TGTGCCAGCAGCAGGACTAGACTCAATGAGCAGTTCTTC.

This chain uses TRBV11-2 with TRBJ2-5; D possibly corresponds to TRBD1 (5 bases). The V gene lost 5 bases and the J gene lost 2 bases, with 12 bases spanning the gap. The CDR3 runs 14 residues. The V gene's germline CDR1 is SGHAT and CDR2 FQNNGV. The CDR3, as DNA: TGTGCCAGCAGCCCTCGACAGTTTCAAGAGACCCAGTACTTC. Its translation: CASSPRQFQETQYF.